These T cell receptor beta chains were read from a single sample in a study of shared clonotypes between healthy human individuals. TCRdb's table, derived via immunoSEQ multiplex PCR, lists solely in-frame clones and lacks some. This repertoire shows around 1.6 million clones, 95% to 99% found once; its top ten account for about 0.45%. What was sequenced was naive CD4+ T cells sorted from blood. The source of these receptors is a man aged 30 to 39 in good health. Each CDR3 is given with its conserved first and last residue. The D gene is left open where the match is weak. Size is stated for part of the rows, as once, few or many counts, or as a class when the clone is expanded.

>TRBV19|TRBD1|TRBJ1-2|-
CASRTGRGYTF
TGTGCCAGTCGGACAGGGCGAGGCTACACCTTC
>TRBV7-8|-|TRBJ2-1|-
CASSLAGRGVYNEQFF
TGTGCCAGCAGCTTAGCGGGTAGGGGGGTTTACAATGAGCAGTTCTTC
>TRBV19|-|TRBJ2-7|-
CASSKSGETYEQYF
TGTGCCAGTAGTAAGTCGGGGGAGACCTACGAGCAGTACTTC
>TRBV5-1|-|TRBJ1-4|-
CGGQRTSLGEKLFF
TGCGGGGGCCAAAGGACCTCTCTCGGTGAAAAACTGTTTTTT
>TRBV5-6|TRBD2|TRBJ2-1|once
CASSTGLAGGRGEQFF
TGTGCCAGCAGCACGGGACTAGCGGGAGGGCGGGGTGAGCAGTTCTTC
>TRBV28|-|TRBJ2-7|-
CASSFPRRGTEQYF
TGTGCCAGCAGTTTCCCCAGACGAGGCACGGAGCAGTACTTC
>TRBV11-2|-|TRBJ1-2|-
CASSLMDTNYGYTF
TGTGCCAGCAGCTTGATGGACACGAACTATGGCTACACCTTC
>TRBV5-1|TRBD2|TRBJ2-3|-
CASSPPIVAGGHTDTQYF
TGCGCCAGCAGCCCCCCCATCGTAGCGGGAGGACACACAGATACGCAGTATTTT
>TRBV5-5|-|TRBJ2-2|-
CASSSRFFAGELFF
TGTGCCAGCAGCTCGCGGTTTTTCGCCGGGGAGCTGTTTTTT
>TRBV6-1|TRBD1|TRBJ2-7|-
CAIKLGQGTYEQYF
TGTGCCATAAAATTGGGACAGGGGACTTACGAGCAGTACTTC
>TRBV5-1|TRBD2|TRBJ2-7|-
CASSLTAGGYEQYF
TGCGCCAGCAGCTTGACGGCGGGAGGCTACGAGCAGTACTTC
>TRBV5-1|-|TRBJ2-6|-
CASSLTLQGSGANVLTF
TGCGCCAGCAGCCTGACCCTACAGGGATCTGGGGCCAACGTCCTGACTTTC
>TRBV29-1|-|TRBJ2-3|-
CSVEPYTDTQYF
TGCAGCGTTGAACCTTACACAGATACGCAGTATTTT
>TRBV19|TRBD1|TRBJ2-7|-
CASSSLRDRGDYEQYF
TGTGCCAGTAGTAGTTTAAGGGACAGGGGAGACTACGAGCAGTACTTC
>TRBV10-3|-|TRBJ2-7|-
CAISGKGNPYEQYF
TGTGCCATCAGTGGTAAAGGAAATCCCTACGAGCAGTACTTC
>TRBV18|-|TRBJ2-1|-
CASSPAGAGRSNEQFF
TGTGCCAGCTCACCCGCGGGCGCAGGGAGGTCAAATGAGCAGTTCTTC
>TRBV13|TRBD2|TRBJ2-7|-
CASSLGGGLAGGTYEQYF
TGTGCCAGCAGCTTAGGCGGGGGACTAGCGGGAGGAACCTACGAGCAGTACTTC
>TRBV19|-|TRBJ2-1|-
CASSSGPTREQFF
TGTGCCAGTAGTAGCGGACCTACGAGGGAGCAGTTCTTC
>TRBV19|-|TRBJ2-1|-
CASRAFGASYNEQFF
TGTGCCAGTAGGGCTTTTGGGGCCTCCTACAATGAGCAGTTCTTC
>TRBV30|-|TRBJ1-4|-
CAWSVQDSLRNEKLFF
TGTGCCTGGAGTGTACAGGACAGTTTACGTAATGAAAAACTGTTTTTT